This entry concerns a single TCR beta chain. The data were obtained in a study of human T cells and chemical hapten exposure. Study in general: In the sensitization step, 2% DPC was placed on about 2 cm by about 2 cm of upper inner arm skin. Patients, mostly women, had alopecia areata, alopecia totalis or alopecia universalis.

TCRdb fed the RACE reads into MiXCR, producing one record per CDR3 protein. The sample records 95,000 to 150,000 distinct CDR3 sequences, around 11% being singletons. The CDR3 totals 12 residues. Between the trimmed V and J ends, which lost 5 bases and 8 bases, there was a span of 11 bases. Germline CDR1 is SGHTA and CDR2 is FQGNSA. Time point of the sample: patch test 3, about 24 weeks after DPC sensitization. Treatment in this sample: therapeutic diphenylcyclopropenone sensitization with weekly scalp DPC. The receptor was derived from a woman aged 45-65 years with alopecia areata. Some clones in this sample may be carry-over from other donors' samples. The genes are TRBV7-2 and TRBJ2-3; no definite D call. This sample comprised whole blood, obtained in connection with sensitization to the hapten diphenylcyclopropenone (DPC). CDR3 nucleotides: TGTGCCAGCAGCCCTCCTACGGCTACGCAGTATTTT. Its translation: CASSPPTATQYF.